The 8 T cell receptor beta chains in this list originate from one sample, sequenced in a study of T-cell reconstitution after alpha-beta-depleted transplantation in children. Unique molecular identifiers were incorporated during preparation of the TCRbeta library. TCRdb re-called the PCR reads with MiXCR, one entry per CDR3 protein. The sample has 530,000 or so distinct CDR3 sequences; 27% are singletons. Material: PBMCs, obtained before TCRalphabeta/CD19-depleted stem cell transplant. The receptors stem from a boy under three years old with Wiskott-Aldrich syndrome, due to receive a stem cell transplant.

This clonotype has only a few counts. This chain joins TRBV28 and TRBJ2-5; 11 bases are a match to TRBD1. The CDR3 covers 16 residues. CDR1 is MDHEN, CDR2 SYDVKM, per germline. Trimming removed 4 bases from V and 4 bases from J; junction bases left unmatched: 8. The CDR3 here is CASSSPGQGGGETQYF. The CDR3 nucleotides are TGTGCCAGCAGTTCGCCGGGACAGGGGGGAGGAGAGACCCAGTACTTC.

CDR3 in amino acids: CASSTGQGPNTEAFF. Written as DNA, the CDR3 is TGCGCCAGCAGCACCGGACAGGGACCGAACACTGAAGCTTTCTTT. V is TRBV5-1 and J is TRBJ1-1; 8 bases line up with TRBD1. CDR3 length: 15 residues. Germline trimming cut 4 bases from V and 1 base from J; bases unmatched to any gene: 6. CDR1 is SGHRS and CDR2 is YFSETQ in the germline V gene.

The chain uses TRBV9 and TRBJ2-1; D may be TRBD1 (5 bases). V was shortened by 0 bases and J by 9 bases, with 13 bases between the two germline ends. The CDR3 is 14 amino acids. Germline lookup yields CDR1 SGDLS and CDR2 YYNGEE. The CDR3 is CASSVANGASEQFF. Written as DNA, the CDR3 is TGTGCCAGCAGCGTAGCTAATGGGGCGAGTGAGCAGTTCTTC.

This chain links TRBV7-6 with TRBJ2-7; 7 bases align to TRBD1. CDR1 and CDR2 from the germline V gene are SGHVS and FNYEAQ. There are 15 residues in the CDR3. The junction had 5 bases not matched to a gene; V was cut back by 1 base and J by 2 bases. The CDR3 loop reads CASSLDSGTAYEQYF. CDR3 nucleotides: TGTGCCAGCAGCTTAGATTCCGGGACAGCCTACGAGCAGTACTTC.

The rearrangement joins TRBV5-1 to TRBJ2-2, with D possibly TRBD2 on 7 matching bases. Trimming removed 3 bases from V and 2 bases from J, with 14 bases in between. The CDR3 loop spans 16 amino acids. Germline V CDR1 and CDR2: SGHRS, YFSETQ. The CDR3 bases are TGCGCCAGCAGCTGGGGGGCTAGCGGAAACACCGGGGAGCTGTTTTTT. Translation gives CASSWGASGNTGELFF.

This clonotype was detected a few times. The chain carries TRBV9 and TRBJ2-7; 8 nucleotides match TRBD2. Germline trimming cut 1 base from V and 6 bases from J; bases unmatched to any gene: 6. Germline assignment: CDR1 SGDLS and CDR2 YYNGEE. The CDR3 has 14 residues. The CDR3 region is CASSVLGTSPEQYF. CDR3 nucleotides: TGTGCCAGCAGCGTACTCGGGACTAGTCCCGAGCAGTACTTC.

This clonotype was seen a handful of times. The gene calls are TRBV20-1 and TRBJ2-2, with 8 nucleotides matching TRBD2. J lost 6 bases, V lost 1 base, and 7 bases had no gene match. The CDR3 covers 15 residues. Germline V CDR1 and CDR2: DFQATT, SNEGSKA (reference sequence). The DNA of the CDR3 is TGCAGTGCTAGAGCCAGCGGGAGATTGGCCGGGGAGCTGTTTTTT. This codes for CSARASGRLAGELFF.

The chain employs TRBV30 and TRBJ1-2; no reliable D call. The V gene's germline CDR1 is GTSNPN and CDR2 SVGIG (reference sequence). The CDR3 consists of 14 residues. Between the trimmed V and J ends, which lost 2 bases and 3 bases, there was a span of 13 bases. The chain's CDR3 is CAWSPPGPYYGYTF. CDR3 DNA sequence: TGTGCCTGGAGTCCGCCCGGGCCTTACTATGGCTACACCTTC.